This T cell receptor (beta chain) was captured in a study of blood T cell repertoires in COVID-19 (TCRdb year 2020). Regarding the complete study: Samples covering the acute and convalescent phases of COVID-19 were provided by collaborators in the United States, Italy and Spain. Deeply sampled blood TCRbeta repertoires from subjects exposed to, actively infected with, or recovered from COVID-19 were included in the dataset. Samples came from the ongoing ImmuneRACE study (first 160 participants) plus 1,254 subjects from 6 global collaborators. Where HLA class I and class II types were available, the types were taken from metadata supplied by the sample provider, not from assay-based typing. Sample metadata almost always included a de-identified subject ID, COVID-19 status, age in years and sex. The material from the prospective study consisted of cDNA or gDNA derived from T cells, B-cell-depleted T cells, or PBMCs. A freely available public database, intended as a resource for researchers studying the immune response to SARS-CoV-2, is where the repertoires were released.

At one collaborating source in Seattle, patients were enrolled during active infection and were followed longitudinally through the course of disease. The collaborating institutions used their own protocols to collect whole blood in K2EDTA tubes. For TCRbeta analysis, collaborators shipped samples as frozen whole blood, isolated PBMCs, or DNA extracted from either of those sample types. The immunoSEQ Assay, a bias-controlled multiplex PCR, was used to amplify TCRbeta CDR3 regions from genomic DNA. The study's processing was this. The number of nucleated cells in each sample was estimated by amplification of reference gene primers within the assay. To quantify the absolute abundance of each unique TCRbeta CDR3 rearrangement, sequence reads were collapsed and filtered. For each sample, productive Simpson clonality was calculated as the square root of Simpson's diversity index across productive rearrangements. TCRdb took over this immuneACCESS table, retaining in-frame rearrangements with V and J assigned. Such tables are incomplete; in checked studies, under half of the missing clones stem from an unresolved V gene, and the remainder is unexplained. V and J calls plus clone size are reproduced from that table; the DNA served to infer D and trimming. This sample holds about 440,000 clones; around 88% were observed only once. The top ten clonotypes cover roughly 12% of the sample.

This clone was recorded once. Its specific antigen is unknown. The sample holds no much larger clone one base away, and base qualities are not on file. V is shortened by 4 bases, J by 3 bases, and the region joining them spans 11 bases. Taken from cysteine to phenylalanine, the CDR3 has 14 residues. Kept here is only the CDR3 DNA, which spans 42 bases and is read in frame from base 1. From the germline V gene, CDR1 is SGHRS and CDR2 is YFSETQ. Points the paper makes about the study in general: The quantity of clinical and demographic metadata differed by source and by participant and was supplied without curation.

Specimen: peripheral blood. The chain uses TRBV5-1 and TRBJ2-1; the D segment could be TRBD2, given 6 matching bases. The TCR sequence derives from a woman in her forties or fifties with COVID-19, enrolled during active disease. The CDR3 region has the sequence CASSPLGGYNEQFF. The DNA sequence reads TGCGCCAGCAGCCCTCTGGGGGGCTACAATGAGCAGTTCTTC. Reference TRBV5-1 and TRBJ2-1 genes cover what lies past the CDR3, so the full variable domain is KAGVTQTPRYLIKTRGQQVTLSCSPISGHRSVSWYQQTPGQGLQFLFEYFSETQRNKGNFPGRFSGRQFSNSRSEMNVSTLELGDSALYLCASSPLGGYNEQFFGPGTRLTVL.